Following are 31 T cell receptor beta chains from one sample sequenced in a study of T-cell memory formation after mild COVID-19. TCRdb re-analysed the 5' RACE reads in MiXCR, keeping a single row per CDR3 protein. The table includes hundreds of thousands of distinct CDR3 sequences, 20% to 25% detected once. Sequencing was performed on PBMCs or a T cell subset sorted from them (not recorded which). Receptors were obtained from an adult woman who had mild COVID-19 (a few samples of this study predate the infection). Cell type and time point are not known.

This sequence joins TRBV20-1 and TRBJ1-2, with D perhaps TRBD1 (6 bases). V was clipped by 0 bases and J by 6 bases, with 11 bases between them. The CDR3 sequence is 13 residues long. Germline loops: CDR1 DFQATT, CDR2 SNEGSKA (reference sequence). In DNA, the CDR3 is TGCAGTGCTAGAGATTCCCGGGGGCATGGCTACACCTTC. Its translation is CSARDSRGHGYTF.

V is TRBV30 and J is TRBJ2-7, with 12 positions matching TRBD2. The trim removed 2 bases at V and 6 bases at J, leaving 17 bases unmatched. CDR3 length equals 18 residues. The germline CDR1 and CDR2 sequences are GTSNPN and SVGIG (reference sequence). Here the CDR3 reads CAWSSGGGLAGLGAEQYF. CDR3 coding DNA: TGTGCCTGGAGTTCGGGAGGAGGACTAGCGGGACTTGGAGCCGAGCAGTACTTC.

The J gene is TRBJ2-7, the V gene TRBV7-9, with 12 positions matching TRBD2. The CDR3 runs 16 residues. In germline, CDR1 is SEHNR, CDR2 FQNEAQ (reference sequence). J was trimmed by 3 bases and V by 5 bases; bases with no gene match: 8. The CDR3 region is CASSAGLAGSFYEQYF. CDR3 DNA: TGTGCCAGCAGCGCCGGACTAGCGGGAAGTTTCTACGAGCAGTACTTC.

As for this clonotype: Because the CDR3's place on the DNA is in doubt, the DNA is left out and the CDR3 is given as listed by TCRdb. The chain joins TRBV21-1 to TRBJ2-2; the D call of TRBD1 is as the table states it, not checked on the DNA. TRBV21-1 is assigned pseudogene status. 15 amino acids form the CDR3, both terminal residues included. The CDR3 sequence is CASSLDREHRGAVFF.

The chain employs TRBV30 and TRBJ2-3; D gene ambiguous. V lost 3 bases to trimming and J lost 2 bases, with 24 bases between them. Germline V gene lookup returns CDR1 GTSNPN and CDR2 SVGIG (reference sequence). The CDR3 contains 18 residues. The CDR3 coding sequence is TGTGCCTGGAGGGGTTCCCGGGCCCCTTCAGCGTCCACAGATACGCAGTATTTT. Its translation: CAWRGSRAPSASTDTQYF. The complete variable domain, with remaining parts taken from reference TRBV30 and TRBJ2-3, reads SQTIHQWPATLVQPVGSPLSLECTVEGTSNPNLYWYRQAAGRGLQLLFYSVGIGQISSEVPQNLSASRPQDRQFILSSKKLLLSDSGFYLCAWRGSRAPSASTDTQYFGPGTRLTVL.

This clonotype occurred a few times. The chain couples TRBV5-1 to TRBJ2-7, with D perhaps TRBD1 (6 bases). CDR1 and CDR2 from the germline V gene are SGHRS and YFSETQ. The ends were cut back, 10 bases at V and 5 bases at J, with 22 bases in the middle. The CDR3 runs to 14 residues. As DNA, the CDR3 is TGCGCCTCAGCAGGGGCCCTCAGCGGCCACGAGCAGTACTTC. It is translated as CASAGALSGHEQYF.

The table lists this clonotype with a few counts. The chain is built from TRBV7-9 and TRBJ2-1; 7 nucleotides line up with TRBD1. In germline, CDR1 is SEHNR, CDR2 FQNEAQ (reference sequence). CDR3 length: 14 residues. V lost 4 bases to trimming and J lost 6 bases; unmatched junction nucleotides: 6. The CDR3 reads CASSSRGQINEQFF. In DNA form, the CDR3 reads TGTGCCAGCAGCTCTAGGGGGCAAATCAATGAGCAGTTCTTC.

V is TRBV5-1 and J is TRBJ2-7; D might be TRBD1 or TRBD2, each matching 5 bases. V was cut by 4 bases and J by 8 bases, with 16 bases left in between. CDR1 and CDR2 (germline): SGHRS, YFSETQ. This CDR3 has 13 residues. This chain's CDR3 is CASSRLGRQQQYF. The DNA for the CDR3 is TGCGCCAGCAGCCGCCTGGGGAGACAGCAGCAGTACTTC.

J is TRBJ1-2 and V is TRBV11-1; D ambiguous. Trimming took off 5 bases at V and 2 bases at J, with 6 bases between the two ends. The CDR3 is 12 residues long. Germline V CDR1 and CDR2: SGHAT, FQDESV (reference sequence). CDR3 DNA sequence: TGTGCCAGCAGCGCCGGAAACTATGGCTACACCTTC. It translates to CASSAGNYGYTF.

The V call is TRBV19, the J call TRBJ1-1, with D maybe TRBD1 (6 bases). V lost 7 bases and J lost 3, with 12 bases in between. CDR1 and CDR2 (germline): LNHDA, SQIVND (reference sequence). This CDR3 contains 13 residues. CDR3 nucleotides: TGTGCCAGTAACACAGGGCCTTACACTGAAGCTTTCTTT. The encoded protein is CASNTGPYTEAFF.

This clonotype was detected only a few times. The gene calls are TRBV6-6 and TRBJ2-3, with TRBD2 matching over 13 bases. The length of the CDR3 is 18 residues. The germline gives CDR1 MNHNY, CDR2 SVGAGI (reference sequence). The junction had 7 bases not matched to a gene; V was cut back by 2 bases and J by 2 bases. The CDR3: CASSYRTSGGPITDTQYF. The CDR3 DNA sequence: TGTGCCAGCAGTTACCGGACTAGCGGGGGCCCGATCACAGATACGCAGTATTTT.

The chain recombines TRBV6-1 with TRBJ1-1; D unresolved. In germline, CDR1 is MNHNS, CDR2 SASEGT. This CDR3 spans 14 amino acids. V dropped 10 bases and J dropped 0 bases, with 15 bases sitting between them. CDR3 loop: CAILGGILNTEAFF. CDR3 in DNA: TGTGCCATCTTAGGCGGCATCTTGAACACTGAAGCTTTCTTT.

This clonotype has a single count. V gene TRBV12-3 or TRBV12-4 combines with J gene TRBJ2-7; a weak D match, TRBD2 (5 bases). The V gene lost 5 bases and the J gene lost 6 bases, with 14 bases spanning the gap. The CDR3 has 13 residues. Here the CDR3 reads CASSRSRTGEQYF. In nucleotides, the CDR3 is TGTGCCAGCAGTCGGAGCCGGACTGGCGAGCAGTACTTC.

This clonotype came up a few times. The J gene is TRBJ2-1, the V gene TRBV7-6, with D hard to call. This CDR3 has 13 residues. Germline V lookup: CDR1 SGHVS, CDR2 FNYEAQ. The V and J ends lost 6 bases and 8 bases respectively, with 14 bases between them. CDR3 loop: CASSYRVQDEQFF. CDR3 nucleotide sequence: TGTGCCAGCAGTTATCGGGTTCAGGATGAGCAGTTCTTC.

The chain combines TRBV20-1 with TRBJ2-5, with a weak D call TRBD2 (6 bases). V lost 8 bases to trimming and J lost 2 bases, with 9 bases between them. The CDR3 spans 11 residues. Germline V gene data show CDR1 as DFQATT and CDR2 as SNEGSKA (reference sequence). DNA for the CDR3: TGCAGTACCGGGACTCAAGAGACCCAGTACTTC. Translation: CSTGTQETQYF.

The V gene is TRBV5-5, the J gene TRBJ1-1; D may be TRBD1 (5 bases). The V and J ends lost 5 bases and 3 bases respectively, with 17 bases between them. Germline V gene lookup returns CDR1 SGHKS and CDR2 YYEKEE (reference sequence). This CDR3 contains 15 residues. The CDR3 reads CASRSEGRVHTEAFF. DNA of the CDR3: TGTGCCAGCAGATCGGAGGGCAGGGTGCACACTGAAGCTTTCTTT.

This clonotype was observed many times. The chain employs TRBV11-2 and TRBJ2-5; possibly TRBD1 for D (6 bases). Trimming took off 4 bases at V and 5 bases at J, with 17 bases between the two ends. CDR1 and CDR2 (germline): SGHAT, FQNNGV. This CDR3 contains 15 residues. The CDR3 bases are TGTGCCAGCAGCTCAACCGGGGACAAGTGGGAGACCCAGTACTTC. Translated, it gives CASSSTGDKWETQYF. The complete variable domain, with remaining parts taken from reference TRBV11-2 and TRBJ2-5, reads EAGVAQSPRYKIIEKRQSVAFWCNPISGHATLYWYQQILGQGPKLLIQFQNNGVVDDSQLPKDRFSAERLKGVDSTLKIQPAKLEDSAVYLCASSSTGDKWETQYFGPGTRLLVL.

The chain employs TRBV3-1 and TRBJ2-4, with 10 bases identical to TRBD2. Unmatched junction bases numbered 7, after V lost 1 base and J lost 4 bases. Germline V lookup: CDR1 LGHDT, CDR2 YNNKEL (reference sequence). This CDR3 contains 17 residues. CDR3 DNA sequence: TGTGCCAGCAGCCAAGTGTCAGCGGGGGGGCCGAAAAACATTCAGTACTTC. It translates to CASSQVSAGGPKNIQYF.

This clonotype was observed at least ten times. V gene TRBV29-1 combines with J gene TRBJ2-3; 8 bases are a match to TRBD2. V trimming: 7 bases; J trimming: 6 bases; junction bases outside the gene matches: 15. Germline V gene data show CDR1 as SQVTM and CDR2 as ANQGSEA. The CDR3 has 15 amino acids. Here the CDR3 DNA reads TGCAGCGCTTTCGCCGGGGTGGGACTAGTGGATACGCAGTATTTT. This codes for CSAFAGVGLVDTQYF.

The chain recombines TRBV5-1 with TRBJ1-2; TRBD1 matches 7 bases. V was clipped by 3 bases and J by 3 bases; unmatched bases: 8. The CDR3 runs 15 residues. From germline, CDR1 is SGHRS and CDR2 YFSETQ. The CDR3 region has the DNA TGCGCCAGCAGCTCGACAGGGTTCATGGACTATGGCTACACCTTC. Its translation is CASSSTGFMDYGYTF.

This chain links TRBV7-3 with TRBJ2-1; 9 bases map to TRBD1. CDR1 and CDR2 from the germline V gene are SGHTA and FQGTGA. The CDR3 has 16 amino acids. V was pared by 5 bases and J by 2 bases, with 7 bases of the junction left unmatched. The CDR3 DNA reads TGTGCCAGCAGCCCACGGACAGGGGAGGCCTACAATGAGCAGTTCTTC. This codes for CASSPRTGEAYNEQFF.

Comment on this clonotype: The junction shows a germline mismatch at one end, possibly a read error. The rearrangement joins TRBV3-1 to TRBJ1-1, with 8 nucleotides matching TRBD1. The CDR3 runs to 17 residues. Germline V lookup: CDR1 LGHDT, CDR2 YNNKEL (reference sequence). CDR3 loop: CASNQEWTGRAYTEAFF. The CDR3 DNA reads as TGTGCCAGCAACCAAGAATGGACAGGGAGGGCCTACACTGAAGCTTTCTTT.

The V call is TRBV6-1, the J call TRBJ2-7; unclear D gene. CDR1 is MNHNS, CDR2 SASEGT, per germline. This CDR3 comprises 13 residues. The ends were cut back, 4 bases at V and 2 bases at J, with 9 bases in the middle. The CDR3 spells CASSGEVTYEQYF. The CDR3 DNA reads TGTGCCAGCAGTGGGGAAGTCACCTACGAGCAGTACTTC.

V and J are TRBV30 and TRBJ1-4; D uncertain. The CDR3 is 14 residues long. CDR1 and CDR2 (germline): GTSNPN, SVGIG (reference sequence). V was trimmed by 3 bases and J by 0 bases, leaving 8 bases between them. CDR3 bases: TGTGCCTGGAGGGGCATAGCAACTAATGAAAAACTGTTTTTT. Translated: CAWRGIATNEKLFF.

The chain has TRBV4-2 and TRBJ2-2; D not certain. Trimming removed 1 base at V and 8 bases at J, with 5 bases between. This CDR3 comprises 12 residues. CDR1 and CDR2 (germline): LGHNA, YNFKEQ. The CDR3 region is CASSQVGGELFF. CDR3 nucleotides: TGTGCCAGCAGCCAAGTGGGTGGGGAGCTGTTTTTT.

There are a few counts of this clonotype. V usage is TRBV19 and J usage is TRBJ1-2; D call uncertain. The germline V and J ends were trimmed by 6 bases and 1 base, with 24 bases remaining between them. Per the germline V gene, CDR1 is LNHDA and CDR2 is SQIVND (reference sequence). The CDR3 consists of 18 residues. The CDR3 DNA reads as TGTGCCAGTAGAATTGAGAGTCCCAAACTTGGACTTAACTATGGCTACACCTTC. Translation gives CASRIESPKLGLNYGYTF. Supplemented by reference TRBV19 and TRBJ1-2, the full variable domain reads DGGITQSPKYLFRKEGQNVTLSCEQNLNHDAMYWYRQDPGQGLRLIYYSQIVNDFQKGDIAEGYSVSREKKESFPLTVTSAQKNPTAFYLCASRIESPKLGLNYGYTFGSGTRLTVV.

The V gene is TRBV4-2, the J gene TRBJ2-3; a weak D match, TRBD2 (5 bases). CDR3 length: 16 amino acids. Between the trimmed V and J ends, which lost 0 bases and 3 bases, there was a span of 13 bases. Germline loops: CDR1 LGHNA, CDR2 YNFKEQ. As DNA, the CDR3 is TGTGCCAGCAGCCAAGAGAAGAGGGCCGGAACAGATACGCAGTATTTT. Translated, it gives CASSQEKRAGTDTQYF.

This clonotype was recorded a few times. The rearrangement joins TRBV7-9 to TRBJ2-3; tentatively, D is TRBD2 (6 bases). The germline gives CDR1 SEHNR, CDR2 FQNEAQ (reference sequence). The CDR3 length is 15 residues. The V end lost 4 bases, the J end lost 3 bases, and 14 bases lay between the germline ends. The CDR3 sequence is CASSYSGTATDTQYF. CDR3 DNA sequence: TGTGCCAGCAGCTACTCCGGGACTGCAACAGATACGCAGTATTTT.

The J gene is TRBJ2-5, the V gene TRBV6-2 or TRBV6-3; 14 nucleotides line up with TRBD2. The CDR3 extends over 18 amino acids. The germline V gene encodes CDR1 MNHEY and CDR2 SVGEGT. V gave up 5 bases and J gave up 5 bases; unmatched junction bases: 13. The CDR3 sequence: CASSPYEGTSGGVETQYF. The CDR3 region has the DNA TGTGCCAGCAGTCCGTACGAAGGGACTAGCGGGGGAGTCGAGACCCAGTACTTC.

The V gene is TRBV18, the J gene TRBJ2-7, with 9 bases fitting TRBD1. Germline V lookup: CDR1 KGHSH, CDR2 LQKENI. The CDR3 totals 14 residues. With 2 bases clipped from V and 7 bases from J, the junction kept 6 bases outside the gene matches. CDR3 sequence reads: CASSPDRGIHEQYF. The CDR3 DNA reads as TGTGCCAGCTCACCAGACAGGGGGATCCATGAGCAGTACTTC.

The CDR3 here is CASSLIAGGLGDTQYF. Here the CDR3 DNA reads TGTGCCAGCAGTTTGATAGCGGGGGGGCTGGGAGATACGCAGTATTTT. The chain joins TRBV12-3 or TRBV12-4 to TRBJ2-3, with 11 bases aligning to TRBD2. The CDR3 sequence is 16 residues long. V trimming: 3 bases; J trimming: 5 bases; junction bases outside the gene matches: 7.